This paragraph reports one T cell receptor (beta chain). This clonotype was seen at least ten times. Which antigen it targets is not known. No clone much larger than this one lies a single base away; base qualities are absent. The reads were generated on an Illumina HiSeq 1500. The public sequencing data were trimmed at Q25 with fastp and processed into clonotypes with MiXCR by TCRdb, which kept only in-frame beta chains. All rows with the same CDR3 protein become a single entry with the most common DNA and genes. Within this sample are around 530,000 distinct CDR3 sequences, with more than 25% of them counted one time only. The biggest ten clones account for 13% of the sample. The sample comes from a study of T cell repertoires in cytomegalovirus infection (dated by TCRdb to about 2019). For the study in its entirety: Donor HLA type was relevant to the analysis, because carriage of CMV infection together with the matching HLA type was indicated by public TCR beta signatures. What the authors observed across the whole study: Cumulative frequency of public TCR beta family members discriminated carriers of CMV infection plus the relevant HLA type in this cohort and an independent approximately 350-donor cohort. The ex vivo response was dominated by HLA-C-restricted CMV-specific TCR beta clonotypes, which also provided the single most frequent clonotype in two of eight donors.

This receptor was identified in a human donor in good health (CMV status not recorded). Some clones in this sample may be carry-over from other donors' samples. Specimen: PBMCs.

CDR3 loop: CASSLRQGALTGELFF. The DNA reads as follows: TGTGCCAGCAGCCTTAGACAGGGGGCATTGACCGGGGAGCTGTTTTTT. The sequence links TRBV7-2 to TRBJ2-2, with 10 junctional bases fitting TRBD1. The CDR3, from cysteine to phenylalanine, totals 16 residues. The sequence is cut down to CDR3 DNA, 48 bases in frame from base 1. Trimming accounts for 5 bases at V and 5 bases at J, while the number of junction bases matched to no gene is 8. According to the germline V gene, CDR1 reads SGHTA and CDR2 reads FQGNSA. The full variable domain, completed from the reference TRBV7-2 and TRBJ2-2 proteins outside the CDR3, reads GAGVSQSPSNKVTEKGKDVELRCDPISGHTALYWYRQSLGQGLEFLIYFQGNSAPDKSGLPSDRFSAERTGGSVSTLTIQRTQQEDSAVYLCASSLRQGALTGELFFGEGSRLTVL.